Each of the 8 T cell receptor beta chains below was sequenced from the same sample in a study of blood T cell repertoires in COVID-19. This table comes from immunoSEQ multiplex PCR, and its TCRdb copy is limited to in-frame clones, with some not included. The sample shows 200,000 to 250,000 clones, 88% of them seen only once. Sequencing was done on a sample of peripheral blood. These receptors were taken from a woman in her sixties with acute or convalescent COVID-19.

The chain has TRBV6-6 and TRBJ2-6, with 12 bases fitting TRBD1. Germline CDR1 and CDR2: MNHNY and SVGAGI (reference sequence). V lost 5 bases to trimming and J lost 2 bases; unmatched junction nucleotides: 4. The CDR3 contains 17 residues. CDR3 nucleotide sequence: TGTGCCAGCAGTCCCCGGGACAGGGGGCCTGGGGCCAACGTCCTGACTTTC. It yields the protein CASSPRDRGPGANVLTF.

The rearrangement joins TRBV28 to TRBJ1-4; 7 bases agree with TRBD1. Germline loops: CDR1 MDHEN, CDR2 SYDVKM. J was trimmed by 8 bases and V by 6 bases; bases with no gene match: 9. The CDR3 has 14 residues. CDR3 amino acids: CASRLRDSREKLFF. CDR3 bases: TGTGCCAGCAGATTAAGGGACAGTAGAGAAAAACTGTTTTTT.

Only one count was recorded for this clone. Other DNA sequences in this specimen translate into the identical CDR3. V usage is TRBV19 and J usage is TRBJ1-5; 8 positions agree with TRBD1. This CDR3 spans 14 amino acids. The junction had 2 bases not matched to a gene; V was cut back by 5 bases and J by 2 bases. Germline CDR1 and CDR2: LNHDA and SQIVND (reference sequence). The CDR3 here is CASSGQGGNQPQHF. CDR3 nucleotides: TGTGCCAGTAGTGGACAGGGTGGCAATCAGCCCCAGCATTTT.

The chain uses TRBV28 and TRBJ2-3; 10 bases fit TRBD2. The germline gives CDR1 MDHEN, CDR2 SYDVKM. This CDR3 has 17 residues. V was pared by 4 bases and J by 4 bases, with 11 bases of the junction left unmatched. CDR3: CASSYFRTSGVADTQYF. The CDR3 DNA follows: TGTGCCAGCAGTTACTTTCGGACTAGCGGAGTCGCAGATACGCAGTATTTT.

This sequence joins TRBV6-4 and TRBJ1-2; 8 positions agree with TRBD1. Germline CDR1 and CDR2: MRHNA and SNTAGT. Germline trimming cut 6 bases from V and 0 bases from J; bases unmatched to any gene: 3. The CDR3 spans 14 residues. Here the CDR3 reads CASSPDRANYGYTF. The CDR3 coding sequence is TGTGCCAGCAGCCCGGACAGGGCTAACTATGGCTACACCTTC.

This sequence joins TRBV5-1 and TRBJ2-2; TRBD2 aligns across 7 bases. With 1 base clipped from V and 6 bases from J, the junction kept 6 bases outside the gene matches. This CDR3 comprises 15 residues. From germline, CDR1 is SGHRS and CDR2 YFSETQ. The DNA of the CDR3 is TGCGCCAGCAGCTTGAGCGCAGGGAGGGCCGGGGAGCTGTTTTTT. This gives the protein CASSLSAGRAGELFF.

This chain links TRBV12-5 with TRBJ2-2; 9 bases map to TRBD1. The J segment lost 6 bases and the V segment lost 3 bases, leaving 11 bases of the junction unmatched. Germline values: CDR1 LGHNT, CDR2 FRNRAP. CDR3 size: 17 residues. This chain's CDR3 is CASGLRQGVIQSGELFF. Here the CDR3 DNA reads TGTGCTAGTGGTTTAAGACAGGGGGTAATTCAGTCCGGGGAGCTGTTTTTT. Full variable domain (rest looked up from reference TRBV12-5 and TRBJ2-2): DARVTQTPRHKVTEMGQEVTMRCQPILGHNTVFWYRQTMMQGLELLAYFRNRAPLDDSGMPKDRFSAEMPDATLATLKIQPSEPRDSAVYFCASGLRQGVIQSGELFFGEGSRLTVL.

V usage is TRBV30 and J usage is TRBJ2-1; D perhaps matches TRBD2 (6 bases). The V and J ends lost 3 bases and 8 bases respectively, with 20 bases between them. CDR3 length equals 15 residues. Germline loops: CDR1 GTSNPN, CDR2 SVGIG (reference sequence). The CDR3: CAWRRPSDPTYEQFF. The CDR3 bases are TGTGCCTGGAGAAGACCTAGCGATCCAACATATGAGCAGTTCTTC.